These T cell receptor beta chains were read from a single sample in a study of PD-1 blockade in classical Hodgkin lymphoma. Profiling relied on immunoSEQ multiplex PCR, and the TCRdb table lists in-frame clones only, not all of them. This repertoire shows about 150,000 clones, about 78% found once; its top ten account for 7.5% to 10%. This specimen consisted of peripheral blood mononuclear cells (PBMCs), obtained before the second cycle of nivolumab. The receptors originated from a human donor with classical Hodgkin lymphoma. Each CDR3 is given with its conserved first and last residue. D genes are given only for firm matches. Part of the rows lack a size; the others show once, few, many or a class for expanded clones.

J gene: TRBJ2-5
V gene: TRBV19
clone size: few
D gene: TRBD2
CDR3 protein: CASSMASGGQETQYF
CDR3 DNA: TGTGCCAGTAGTATGGCTAGCGGGGGCCAAGAGACCCAGTACTTC

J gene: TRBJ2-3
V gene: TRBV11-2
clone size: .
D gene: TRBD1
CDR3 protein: CASAKTGTSTDTQYF
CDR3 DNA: TGTGCCAGCGCGAAGACAGGGACCAGCACAGATACGCAGTATTTT

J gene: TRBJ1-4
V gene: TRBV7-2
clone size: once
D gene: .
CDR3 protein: CASSQAQTNEKLFF
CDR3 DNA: TGTGCCAGCAGCCAGGCCCAGACTAATGAAAAACTGTTTTTT

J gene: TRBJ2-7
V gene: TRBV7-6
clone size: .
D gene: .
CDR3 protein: CASSPRRGREQYF
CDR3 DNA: TGTGCCAGCAGCCCCCGCAGGGGCAGGGAGCAGTACTTC

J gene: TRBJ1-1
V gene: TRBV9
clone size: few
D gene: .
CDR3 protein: CASSGDTEATEAFF
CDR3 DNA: TGTGCCAGCAGCGGGGACACAGAGGCCACTGAAGCTTTCTTT

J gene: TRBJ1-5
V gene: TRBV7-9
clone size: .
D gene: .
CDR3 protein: CASSLVGDNQPQHF
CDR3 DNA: TGTGCCAGCAGCTTGGTAGGGGATAATCAGCCCCAGCATTTT

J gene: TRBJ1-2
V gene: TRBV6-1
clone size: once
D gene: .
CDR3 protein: CASSAGVGAANYGYTF
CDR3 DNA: TGTGCCAGCAGTGCCGGGGTCGGGGCTGCTAACTATGGCTACACCTTC

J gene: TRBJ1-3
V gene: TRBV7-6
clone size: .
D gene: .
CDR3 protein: CASSLVGVGNTIYF
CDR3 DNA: TGTGCCAGCAGCTTAGTGGGGGTTGGAAACACCATATATTTT

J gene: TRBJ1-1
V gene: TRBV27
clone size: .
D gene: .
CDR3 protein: CAITKLNTEAFF
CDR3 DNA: TGTGCCATCACAAAATTGAACACTGAAGCTTTCTTT

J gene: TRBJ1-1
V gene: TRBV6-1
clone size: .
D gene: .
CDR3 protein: CASSPNMNTEAFF
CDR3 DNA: TGTGCCAGCAGTCCTAACATGAACACTGAAGCTTTCTTT

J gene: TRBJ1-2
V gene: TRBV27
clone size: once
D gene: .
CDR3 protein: CASSPWTANYGYTF
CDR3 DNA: TGTGCCAGCAGTCCCTGGACAGCAAACTATGGCTACACCTTC

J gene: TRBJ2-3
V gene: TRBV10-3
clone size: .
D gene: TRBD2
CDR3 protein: CAISERAGVTDTQYF
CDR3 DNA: TGTGCCATCAGTGAGAGGGCGGGAGTGACAGATACGCAGTATTTT

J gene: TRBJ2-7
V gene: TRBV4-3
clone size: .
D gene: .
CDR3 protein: CASSQDSPGAYEQYF
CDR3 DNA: TGCGCCAGCAGCCAAGATTCGCCAGGGGCCTACGAGCAGTACTTC

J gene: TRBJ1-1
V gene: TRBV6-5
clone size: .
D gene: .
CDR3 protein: CASSSGRTAFF
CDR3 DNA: TGTGCCAGCAGTTCGGGACGTACGGCTTTCTTT

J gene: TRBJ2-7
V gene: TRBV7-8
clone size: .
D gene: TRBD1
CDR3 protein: CASSSRTQGGAEQYF
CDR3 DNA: TGTGCCAGCAGCTCCCGAACACAAGGGGGCGCCGAGCAGTACTTC

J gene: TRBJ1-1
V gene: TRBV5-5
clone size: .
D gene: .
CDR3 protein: CASSHPWTDMNTEAFF
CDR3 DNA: TGCGCCAGCAGCCATCCCTGGACAGACATGAACACTGAAGCTTTCTTT

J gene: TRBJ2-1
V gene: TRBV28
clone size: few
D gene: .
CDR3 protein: CASSFRTAKFF
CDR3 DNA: TGTGCCAGCAGTTTTAGGACCGCTAAGTTCTTC

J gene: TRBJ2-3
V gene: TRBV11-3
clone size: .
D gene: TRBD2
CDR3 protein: CASSPGGGFSTDTQYF
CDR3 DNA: TGTGCCAGCAGCCCCGGGGGGGGCTTTAGCACAGATACGCAGTATTTT

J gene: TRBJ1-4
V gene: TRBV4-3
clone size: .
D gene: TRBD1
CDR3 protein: CASSHDRGGEKLFF
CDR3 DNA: TGCGCCAGCAGCCACGACAGGGGGGGTGAAAAACTGTTTTTT

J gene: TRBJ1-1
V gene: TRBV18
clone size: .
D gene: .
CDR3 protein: CASSMARGDLIRYPNTEAFF
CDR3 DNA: TGTGCCAGCTCAATGGCTCGGGGGGATTTGATCCGTTACCCGAACACTGAAGCTTTCTTT

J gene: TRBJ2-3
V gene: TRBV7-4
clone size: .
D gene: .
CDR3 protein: CASSLGWACTDTQYF
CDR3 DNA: TGTGCCAGCAGCTTAGGGTGGGCGTGCACAGATACGCAGTATTTT

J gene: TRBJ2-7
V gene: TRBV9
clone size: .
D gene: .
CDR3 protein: CASSVGLLPYEQYF
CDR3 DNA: TGTGCCAGCAGCGTAGGCTTACTGCCCTACGAGCAGTACTTC

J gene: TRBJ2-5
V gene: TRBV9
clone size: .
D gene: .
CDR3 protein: CASSVGGTQETQYF
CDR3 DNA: TGTGCCAGCAGCGTTGGGGGGACCCAAGAGACCCAGTACTTC

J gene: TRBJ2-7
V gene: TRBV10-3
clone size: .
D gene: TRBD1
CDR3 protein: CATGTGYNSYEQYF
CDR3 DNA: TGTGCCACCGGGACAGGGTATAACTCCTACGAGCAGTACTTC

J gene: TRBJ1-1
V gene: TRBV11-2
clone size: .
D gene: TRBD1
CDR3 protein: CASSPRTGAMADTEAFF
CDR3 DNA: TGTGCCAGCAGCCCCCGGACAGGGGCAATGGCGGACACTGAAGCTTTCTTT

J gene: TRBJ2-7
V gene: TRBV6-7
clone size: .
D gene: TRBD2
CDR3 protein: CASSLGGVSYEQYF
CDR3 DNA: TGTGCCAGCAGTTTGGGGGGGGTCTCCTACGAGCAGTACTTC

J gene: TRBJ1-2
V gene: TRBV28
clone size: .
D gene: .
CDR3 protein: CASSFTNGYTF
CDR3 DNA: TGTGCCAGCAGTTTCACTAATGGCTACACCTTC

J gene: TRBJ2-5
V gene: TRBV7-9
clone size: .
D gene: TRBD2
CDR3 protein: CASSAWSLAGGWETQYF
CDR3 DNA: TGTGCCAGCAGCGCCTGGTCCCTAGCGGGGGGATGGGAGACCCAGTACTTC

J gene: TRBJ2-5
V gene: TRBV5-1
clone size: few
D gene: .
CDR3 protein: CATSRGRGETQYF
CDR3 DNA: TGCGCCACAAGCCGGGGGCGAGGCGAGACCCAGTACTTC

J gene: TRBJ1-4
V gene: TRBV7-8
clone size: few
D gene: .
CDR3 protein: CASSLGTPNEKLFF
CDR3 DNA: TGTGCCAGCAGCTTAGGGACGCCCAATGAAAAACTGTTTTTT

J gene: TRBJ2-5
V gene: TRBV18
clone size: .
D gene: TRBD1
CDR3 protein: CASSLGQSETQYF
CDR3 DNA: TGTGCCAGCTCCCTGGGACAGTCGGAGACCCAGTACTTC

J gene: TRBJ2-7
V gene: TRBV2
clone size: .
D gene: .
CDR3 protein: CASSERLSSYEQYF
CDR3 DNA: TGTGCCAGCAGTGAACGCCTTAGCTCCTACGAGCAGTACTTC

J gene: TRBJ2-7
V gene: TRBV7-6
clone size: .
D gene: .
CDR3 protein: CASSLWGAEQYF
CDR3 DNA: TGTGCCAGCAGCTTATGGGGGGCCGAGCAGTACTTC

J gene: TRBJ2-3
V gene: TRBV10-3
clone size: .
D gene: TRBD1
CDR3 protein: CAISEGQGDLWSTYTDTQYF
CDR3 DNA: TGTGCCATCAGCGAGGGACAGGGGGATTTGTGGTCTACCTACACAGATACGCAGTATTTT

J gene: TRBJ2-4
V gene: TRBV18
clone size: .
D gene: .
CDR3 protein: CASSPGEFVLAKNIQYF
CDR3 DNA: TGTGCCAGCTCACCAGGGGAATTCGTCCTAGCCAAAAACATTCAGTACTTC

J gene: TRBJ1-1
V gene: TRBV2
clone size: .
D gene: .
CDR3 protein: CASSEEAAEAFF
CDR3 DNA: TGTGCCAGCAGTGAAGAGGCAGCTGAAGCTTTCTTT

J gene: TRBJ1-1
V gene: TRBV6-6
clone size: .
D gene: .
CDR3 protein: CASSYGGPGTEAFF
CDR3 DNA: TGTGCCAGCAGTTACGGGGGGCCGGGTACTGAAGCTTTCTTT

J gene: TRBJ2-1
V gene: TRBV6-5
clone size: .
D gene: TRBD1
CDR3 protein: CASSSPGQGKEDEQFF
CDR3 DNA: TGTGCCAGCAGTTCCCCGGGACAGGGAAAGGAGGATGAGCAGTTCTTC

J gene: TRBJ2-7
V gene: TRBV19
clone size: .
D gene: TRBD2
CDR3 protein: CASSMGLAGGEQYF
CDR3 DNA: TGTGCCAGTAGTATGGGACTAGCGGGAGGTGAGCAGTACTTC

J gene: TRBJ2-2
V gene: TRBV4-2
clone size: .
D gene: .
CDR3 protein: CASSPQYLQRNTGELFF
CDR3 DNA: TGTGCCAGCAGCCCACAATACTTGCAGAGGAACACCGGGGAGCTGTTTTTT

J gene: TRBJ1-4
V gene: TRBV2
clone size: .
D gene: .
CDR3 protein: CASSAGSEKLFF
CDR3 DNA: TGTGCCAGCAGTGCAGGGTCTGAAAAACTGTTTTTT

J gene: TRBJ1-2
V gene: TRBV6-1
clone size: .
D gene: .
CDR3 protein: CASSDRQFYGYTF
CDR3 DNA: TGTGCCAGCAGTGACAGACAGTTCTATGGCTACACCTTC

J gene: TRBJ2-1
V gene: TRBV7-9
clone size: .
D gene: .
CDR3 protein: CASSTNYNEQFF
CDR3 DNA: TGTGCCAGCAGCACAAATTACAATGAGCAGTTCTTC

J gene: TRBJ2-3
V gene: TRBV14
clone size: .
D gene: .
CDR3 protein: CASSQDRVTDTQYF
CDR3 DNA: TGTGCCAGCAGCCAAGATCGAGTGACAGATACGCAGTATTTT